Listed below are T cell receptor beta chains from one sample, sequenced in a study of response to subunit inactivated influenza vaccine. TCRdb analysed the RT-PCR reads with MiXCR anew, one entry per CDR3 protein. Seen here are approximately 530,000 distinct CDR3 sequences, approximately 7.6% observed once, and the top ten hold 10% to 15%. Sample: PBMCs from blood, taken around 25 months after vaccination. The receptors shown here come from a man between 50 and 69 years old who received an inactivated influenza vaccine. CDR3s include the opening cysteine and the closing phenylalanine or tryptophan.

J gene: TRBJ1-3; V gene: TRBV2; CDR3 protein: CASSEGGGRSGNTIYF
J gene: TRBJ2-4; V gene: TRBV10-3; CDR3 protein: CAISGTSGDQNIQYF
J gene: TRBJ1-5; V gene: TRBV28; CDR3 protein: CASNPTGAGQPQHF
J gene: TRBJ2-2; V gene: TRBV12-3/TRBV12-4; CDR3 protein: CASSWTGRTGELFF
J gene: TRBJ2-7; V gene: TRBV11-2; CDR3 protein: CASSSWDVSYEQYF
J gene: TRBJ2-3; V gene: TRBV5-1; CDR3 protein: CASSPLGGASTDTQYF
J gene: TRBJ2-3; V gene: TRBV4-3; CDR3 protein: CASSQAGIGKDTQYF
J gene: TRBJ2-1; V gene: TRBV6-2/TRBV6-3; CDR3 protein: CASILAGMNEQFF
J gene: TRBJ2-7; V gene: TRBV29-1; CDR3 protein: CSVRGQTYEQYF
J gene: TRBJ2-2; V gene: TRBV20-1; CDR3 protein: CSARGLAGKNTGELFF
J gene: TRBJ2-3; V gene: TRBV6-6; CDR3 protein: CASTQGTDTQYF
J gene: TRBJ1-1; V gene: TRBV9; CDR3 protein: CASSVNSGGTLNTEAFF
J gene: TRBJ2-1; V gene: TRBV2; CDR3 protein: CASSVGSGGSNEQFF
J gene: TRBJ1-6; V gene: TRBV12-3/TRBV12-4; CDR3 protein: CASSFLFNSPLHF
J gene: TRBJ2-7; V gene: TRBV7-8; CDR3 protein: CASSTDRGRFYEQYF
J gene: TRBJ2-3; V gene: TRBV24-1; CDR3 protein: CATLGLDAGGTDTQYF
J gene: TRBJ2-7; V gene: TRBV20-1; CDR3 protein: CSARTGASYEQYF
J gene: TRBJ2-1; V gene: TRBV10-3; CDR3 protein: CATLTSGGARNEQFF
J gene: TRBJ2-1; V gene: TRBV3-1; CDR3 protein: CASSQEWAVVRGQEQFF
J gene: TRBJ1-2; V gene: TRBV12-3/TRBV12-4; CDR3 protein: CASSAQGQGLYGYTF
J gene: TRBJ2-3; V gene: TRBV4-1; CDR3 protein: CASSPLVVNTDTQYF
J gene: TRBJ2-1; V gene: TRBV28; CDR3 protein: CASRLDRGGLLGQFF
J gene: TRBJ2-1; V gene: TRBV15; CDR3 protein: CATSRDPLQGLAEQFF
J gene: TRBJ1-5; V gene: TRBV7-8; CDR3 protein: CASSLFPRTGLNSNQPQHF
J gene: TRBJ2-7; V gene: TRBV20-1; CDR3 protein: CSVPTASYEQYF
J gene: TRBJ1-2; V gene: TRBV12-3/TRBV12-4; CDR3 protein: CASIRQGSGYTF
J gene: TRBJ2-1; V gene: TRBV20-1; CDR3 protein: CSARGGGAGNEQFF